This paragraph reports one TCR beta chain. What it recognizes is unknown. These data come from a study of cytomegalovirus exposure and HLA in healthy donors. General observations from the study: Sequencing likely generated an artifact that appeared as a cluster of highly shared sequence variants. It was shown in a later analysis that HLA-associated TCR beta chains were more clonally expanded than other, equally common chains. Most of the TCR beta V segments (in an earlier analysis) were productive either about 87% or about 30% of the time. CMV serostatus was the sole immune exposure data available.

V lost 4 bases and J 4 bases, leaving 11 bases between the germline ends. Looked up from germline, CDR1 is SGHRS and CDR2 is YFSETQ. This CDR3 is built from 13 residues. Primers: 60 Vbeta forward and 13 Jbeta reverse. The repertoire was sequenced with immunoSEQ multiplex PCR; TCRdb's copy has only in-frame clones and lacks some. The profile shows 100,000 to 150,000 clones, 70% to 80% of them singletons. The chain joins TRBV5-1 to TRBJ2-5; D is possibly TRBD2 (6 bases). Sequencing was done on a sample of PBMCs. The receptor was isolated from a woman aged 45-59 years in good health and CMV-seropositive. CDR3 loop: CASSAGSGETQYF. The CDR3 nucleotides are TGCGCCAGCAGCGCGGGGAGTGGAGAGACCCAGTACTTC.